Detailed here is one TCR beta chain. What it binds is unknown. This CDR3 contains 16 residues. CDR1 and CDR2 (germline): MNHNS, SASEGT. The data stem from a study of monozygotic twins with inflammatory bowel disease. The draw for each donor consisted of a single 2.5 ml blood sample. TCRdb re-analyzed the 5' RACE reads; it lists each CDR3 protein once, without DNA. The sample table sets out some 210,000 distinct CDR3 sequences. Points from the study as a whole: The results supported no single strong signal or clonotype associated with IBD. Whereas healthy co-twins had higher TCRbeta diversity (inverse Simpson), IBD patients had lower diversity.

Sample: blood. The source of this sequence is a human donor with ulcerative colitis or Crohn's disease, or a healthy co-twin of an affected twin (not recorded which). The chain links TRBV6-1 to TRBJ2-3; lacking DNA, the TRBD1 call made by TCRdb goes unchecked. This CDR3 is CASSEARPGTGDTQYF.